Presented here are 14 T cell receptor beta chains from one specimen sequenced in a study of blood T cell repertoires in COVID-19. Repertoires were generated with immunoSEQ multiplex PCR, while TCRdb's copy carries only in-frame clones and drops some. The sample contains around 140,000 clones, just under 90% of which appear only once. The sample was peripheral blood. The receptors stem from a woman aged 45-65 years with active or convalescent COVID-19.

In DNA form, the CDR3 reads TGTGCCAGTAGTATAGTCTTTGGGCCTCAGCCCCAGCATTTT. It is translated as CASSIVFGPQPQHF. The chain employs TRBV19 and TRBJ1-5; D remains ambiguous. The germline gives CDR1 LNHDA, CDR2 SQIVND (reference sequence). Trimming stripped 1 base from V and 6 bases from J, with 10 bases between. The CDR3 is 14 amino acids.

The V call is TRBV28, the J call TRBJ1-5, with D unresolved. The V and J ends lost 4 bases and 9 bases respectively, with 10 bases between them. Per the germline V gene, CDR1 is MDHEN and CDR2 is SYDVKM. This CDR3 comprises 12 residues. CDR3 sequence (DNA): TGTGCCAGCAGTTCCTCGGGTAGGCCCCAGCATTTT. This gives the protein CASSSSGRPQHF. Using reference TRBV28 and TRBJ1-5 for the parts outside the CDR3, the full variable domain is DVKVTQSSRYLVKRTGEKVFLECVQDMDHENMFWYRQDPGLGLRLIYFSYDVKMKEKGDIPEGYSVSREKKERFSLILESASTNQTSMYLCASSSSGRPQHFGDGTRLSIL.

This clone was counted once. This sequence joins TRBV18 and TRBJ2-6; 7 bases match TRBD1. There are 17 residues in the CDR3. The V gene end was trimmed by 1 base and the J gene end by 2 bases; junction bases not matched to a gene: 5. Germline values: CDR1 KGHSH, CDR2 LQKENI. The CDR3 DNA follows: TGTGCCAGCTCACCACAGGGGGCTTCTACTGGGGCCAACGTCCTGACTTTC. Translated: CASSPQGASTGANVLTF.

This clone was found a few times. The gene calls are TRBV7-9 and TRBJ1-1; D gene ambiguous. The CDR3 has 14 amino acids. Trimming cost V 5 bases and J 2 bases, with 12 bases left between them. Germline CDR1 SEHNR, CDR2 FQNEAQ (reference sequence). The CDR3 loop reads CASSHRDYNTEAFF. The DNA of the CDR3 is TGTGCCAGCAGCCACCGGGATTATAACACTGAAGCTTTCTTT. Together with reference TRBV7-9 and TRBJ1-1, the CDR3 gives the full variable domain: DTGVSQNPRHKITKRGQNVTFRCDPISEHNRLYWYRQTLGQGPEFLTYFQNEAQLEKSRLLSDRFSAERPKGSFSTLEIQRTEQGDSAMYLCASSHRDYNTEAFFGQGTRLTVV.

The V and J genes are TRBV7-2 and TRBJ1-1; the match to TRBD1 covers 8 bases. The CDR3 has 15 amino acids. V shed 5 bases, J shed 1 base, and the junction held 6 bases outside the gene matches. The germline V gene has CDR1 SGHTA and CDR2 FQGNSA. The CDR3: CASSTRTGTNTEAFF. CDR3 coding DNA: TGTGCCAGCAGCACCAGGACAGGGACGAACACTGAAGCTTTCTTT.

This chain uses TRBV19 with TRBJ2-1; 8 nucleotides align to TRBD2. Per germline, CDR1 LNHDA and CDR2 SQIVND (reference sequence). The V gene end was trimmed by 6 bases and the J gene end by 0 bases; junction bases not matched to a gene: 13. The CDR3 is 18 amino acids. CDR3 amino acids: CASRSVPGGESSYNEQFF. The CDR3 DNA is TGTGCCAGTAGATCTGTCCCGGGGGGGGAGAGCTCCTACAATGAGCAGTTCTTC.

V and J are TRBV2 and TRBJ2-7, with 7 bases matching TRBD1. The CDR3 consists of 13 residues. The V segment lost 6 bases and the J segment 4 bases; nucleotides outside the gene matches: 6. Germline V CDR1 and CDR2: SNHLY, FYNNEI. CDR3 loop: CASRRQGGYEQYF. In DNA, the CDR3 is TGTGCCAGCAGGAGACAGGGTGGGTACGAGCAGTACTTC.

The sample holds a few counts of this clone. The chain combines TRBV6-2 or TRBV6-3 with TRBJ2-5; 8 bases match TRBD1. CDR1 is MNHEY, CDR2 SVGEGT, per germline. J lost 2 bases, V lost 2 bases, and 10 bases had no gene match. The CDR3 spans 17 residues. The CDR3 DNA reads TGTGCCAGCAGTTACGGGACAGGAGTCGGATCGCAAGAGACCCAGTACTTC. This translates into CASSYGTGVGSQETQYF.

The rearrangement uses TRBV6-5 and TRBJ2-2; 9 nucleotides agree with TRBD1. V lost 6 bases and J lost 6; bases outside the gene matches: 8. This CDR3 spans 15 amino acids. Germline values: CDR1 MNHEY, CDR2 SVGAGI. The CDR3 sequence is CASRSGTGFPGELFF. The CDR3 coding sequence is TGTGCCAGCAGGTCCGGGACAGGGTTCCCCGGGGAGCTGTTTTTT.

This chain uses TRBV10-3 with TRBJ1-6; 12 bases agree with TRBD1. With V trimmed by 0 bases and J by 6 bases, 3 bases remained unmatched. Germline-derived CDR1 and CDR2 are ENHRY and SYGVKD. CDR3 length: 17 residues. CDR3 sequence (DNA): TGTGCCATCAGTGAGTCGATGGGACAGGGGGCTAATTCACCCCTCCACTTT. Amino acid sequence: CAISESMGQGANSPLHF.

This clone was seen only once. V and J are TRBV6-5 and TRBJ1-2; D gene ambiguous. V lost 5 bases to trimming and J lost 0 bases, with 10 bases between them. CDR1 is MNHEY, CDR2 SVGAGI, per germline. The CDR3 runs 14 residues. The CDR3: CASSRRDSNYGYTF. CDR3 DNA: TGTGCCAGCAGTCGACGGGATTCTAACTATGGCTACACCTTC.

J is TRBJ1-1 and V is TRBV7-6; a weak D match, TRBD1 (6 bases). The CDR3 contains 14 residues. The germline V gene has CDR1 SGHVS and CDR2 FNYEAQ. V lost 5 bases, J lost 1 base, and 11 bases lay in between. CDR3 nucleotides: TGTGCCAGCAGCCCCACAGGGAAGAACACTGAAGCTTTCTTT. It codes for CASSPTGKNTEAFF.

The V and J genes are TRBV29-1 and TRBJ1-2; no definite D call. Germline V gene lookup returns CDR1 SQVTM and CDR2 ANQGSEA. CDR3 length: 13 amino acids. The V end lost 4 bases, the J end lost 8 bases, and 17 bases lay between the germline ends. The CDR3 nucleotides are TGCAGCGTTGTCTCGGATAGTGTGCGGGGCTACACCTTC. Translating gives CSVVSDSVRGYTF.

The chain combines TRBV6-6 with TRBJ1-1, with TRBD1 matching 7 bases. Germline values: CDR1 MNHNY, CDR2 SVGAGI (reference sequence). V shed 9 bases, J shed 5 bases, and the junction held 6 bases outside the gene matches. The CDR3 covers 12 residues. CDR3 nucleotide sequence: TGTGCCAGTATGAGGGGGCAAACTGAAGCTTTCTTT. This sequence encodes CASMRGQTEAFF.